This TCR beta chain is drawn from a study of technical replicates of blood from several donors. Here immunoSEQ multiplex PCR was the method, and the copy in TCRdb shows in-frame clones only, minus some. The data hold under 50,000 clones, with around 96% observed a single time. V was trimmed by 2 bases and J by 6 bases, leaving 14 bases between them. This CDR3 has 15 amino acids. Germline CDR1 is MDHEN and CDR2 is SYDVKM. Sequenced material: T cells isolated from PBMCs. The J gene is TRBJ1-5, the V gene TRBV28; D is possibly TRBD1 (6 bases). This TCR was recovered from a human donor in good health. For the CDR3, the DNA is TGTGCCAGCAGTTTAGGGCAGGGGTACCGTCAGCCCCAGCATTTT. This encodes CASSLGQGYRQPQHF.